The 10 T cell receptor beta chains below all came from one sample that was sequenced in a study of metastatic and nonmetastatic thyroid tumors. Ahead of thyroid surgery, no patient had received treatment of any kind. From the PCR reads, TCRdb re-called clones with MiXCR. The repertoire holds tens of thousands of clones, with 15% to 20% as singletons. Material: blood. Receptors were obtained from a female donor with papillary thyroid cancer or a benign thyroid nodule (not recorded which). Some clones in this sample may be carry-over from other donors' samples.

This clone has just a few counts. This chain connects TRBV6-1 to TRBJ2-7; D remains unclear. The CDR3 covers 15 residues. The germline V gene encodes CDR1 MNHNS and CDR2 SASEGT. The germline V and J ends were trimmed by 6 bases and 7 bases, with 22 bases remaining between them. DNA of the CDR3: TGTGCCAGCAGCTCCGGTGGGTACATGGGGTTGGAGCAGTACTTC. Encoded protein: CASSSGGYMGLEQYF.

This clone was counted at least ten times. The chain links TRBV12-3 or TRBV12-4 to TRBJ2-1; tentative D call: TRBD1 (6 bases). The CDR3 has 13 amino acids. The V end lost 8 bases, the J end lost 3 bases, and 11 bases lay between the germline ends. CDR3 residues: CASRTEGYNEQFF. Here the CDR3 DNA reads TGTGCCAGCCGGACAGAGGGCTACAATGAGCAGTTCTTC.

Relative to its sample, this clone is medium-sized (0.01 to 0.1%). V and J are TRBV28 and TRBJ1-2; 11 bases are a match to TRBD1. The germline V gene encodes CDR1 MDHEN and CDR2 SYDVKM. The length of the CDR3 is 17 residues. The V and J ends lost 3 bases and 8 bases, in that order; junction bases with no gene match: 14. The CDR3 spells CASSLILPGQGEGGYTF. The CDR3 coding sequence is TGTGCCAGCAGTTTGATTCTTCCGGGACAGGGGGAAGGCGGCTACACCTTC.

This clone has at least ten counts. The chain links TRBV3-1 to TRBJ2-7, with 7 bases aligning to TRBD2. The CDR3 spans 18 residues. With V trimmed by 5 bases and J by 2 bases, 18 bases remained unmatched. Germline V gene data show CDR1 as LGHDT and CDR2 as YNNKEL (reference sequence). The CDR3 reads CASSDDEWGGNLAYEQYF. In nucleotides, the CDR3 is TGTGCCAGCAGCGACGACGAGTGGGGGGGAAATTTAGCCTACGAGCAGTACTTC.

This clone was seen repeatedly, ten times or more. The chain combines TRBV25-1 with TRBJ2-1; TRBD2 aligns across 7 bases. The V gene end was trimmed by 4 bases and the J gene end by 5 bases; junction bases not matched to a gene: 14. The CDR3 sequence is 17 residues long. Germline V gives CDR1 MGHDK, CDR2 SYGVNS. Here the CDR3 DNA reads TGTGCCAGCAGTGGGTGGGGAGGGCCTAATGACCACAATGAGCAGTTCTTC. It specifies CASSGWGGPNDHNEQFF.

This clone was observed at least ten times. The V gene is TRBV5-4, the J gene TRBJ2-1, with 9 bases lining up with TRBD1. In germline, CDR1 is SGHNT, CDR2 YYREEE (reference sequence). Trimming at V came to 0 bases and at J to 9 bases, leaving 7 bases not matched to a gene. This CDR3 is built from 15 residues. CDR3 sequence reads: CASSLGDRAWGEQFF. The CDR3 DNA follows: TGTGCCAGCAGCTTGGGGGACAGGGCTTGGGGTGAGCAGTTCTTC.

This clone was observed a single time. The chain recombines TRBV20-1 with TRBJ2-7, with a weak D call TRBD2 (6 bases). Germline values: CDR1 DFQATT, CDR2 SNEGSKA (reference sequence). V was pared by 1 base and J by 3 bases, with 19 bases between. CDR3 length: 16 amino acids. The CDR3 loop is CSARVSRGTGLYEQYF. The CDR3 DNA reads as TGCAGTGCTAGAGTCAGTCGGGGGACGGGGCTCTACGAGCAGTACTTC.

Within the sample, this clone is medium-sized. The rearrangement joins TRBV6-1 to TRBJ1-6, with D maybe TRBD1 (6 bases). CDR1 is MNHNS and CDR2 is SASEGT in the germline V gene. V lost 3 bases and J 6 bases, leaving 12 bases between the germline ends. The CDR3 covers 15 residues. The CDR3 sequence is CASSDQQGGNSPLHF. DNA for the CDR3: TGTGCCAGCAGTGACCAACAGGGAGGTAATTCACCCCTCCACTTT.

This clone has ten or more counts. This chain links TRBV12-3 or TRBV12-4 with TRBJ2-2; TRBD1 matches 8 bases. V trimming: 7 bases; J trimming: 1 base; junction bases outside the gene matches: 8. The CDR3 totals 16 residues. The CDR3 DNA reads TGTGCCAGCACCCCCCCAGGGACAGGGAACACCGGGGAGCTGTTTTTT. Protein: CASTPPGTGNTGELFF.

In the case of this clone: The junction differs from germline at one of its ends, possibly a read error. The chain joins TRBV6-5 to TRBJ2-7; D not resolved. The germline CDR1 and CDR2 sequences are MNHEY and SVGAGI. The CDR3 is 13 residues long. CDR3 bases: TGTGCCAGCAGTTCCGAGTTCTCCTACCAGCAGTACTTC. Protein product: CASSSEFSYQQYF.